The entry below gives a single TCR beta chain sequence along with its context. Trimming removed 4 bases at V and 0 bases at J, with 13 bases between. The CDR3 has 15 amino acids. Per germline, CDR1 SQVTM and CDR2 ANQGSEA. The record originates from a study of T cells in Graves' hyperthyroidism and ophthalmopathy. Amplification of TCR beta CDR3 regions was performed using RNA transcripts as template. First-round RT-PCR targeting the TCR CDR3 was performed with the HTBI primer set. TCRdb processed the multiplex PCR reads anew with MiXCR; each CDR3 protein has one entry. Among hundreds of thousands of distinct CDR3 sequences listed, approximately 15% were seen once. Hyperthyroidism, newly diagnosed and lasting under 2 months, affected patients aged 18 to 65.

The sequenced sample consisted of blood. This TCR came from a woman aged 18-29 years with Graves' hyperthyroidism. The genes are TRBV29-1 and TRBJ2-4, with D hard to call. CDR3 residues: CSVVGSSIAKNIQYF. CDR3 bases: TGCAGCGTTGTGGGGTCAAGTATAGCCAAAAACATTCAGTACTTC.